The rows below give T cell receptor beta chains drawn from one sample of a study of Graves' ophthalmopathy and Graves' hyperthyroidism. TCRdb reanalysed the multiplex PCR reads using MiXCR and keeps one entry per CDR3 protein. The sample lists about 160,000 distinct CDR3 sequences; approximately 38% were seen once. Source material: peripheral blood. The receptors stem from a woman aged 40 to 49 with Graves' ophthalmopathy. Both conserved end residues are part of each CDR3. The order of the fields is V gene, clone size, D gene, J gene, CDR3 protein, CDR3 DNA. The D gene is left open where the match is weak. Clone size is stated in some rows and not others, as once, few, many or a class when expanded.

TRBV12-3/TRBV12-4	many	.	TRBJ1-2	CASSPATPSYGYTF	TGTGCCAGCAGCCCAGCTACACCTAGCTATGGCTACACCTTC
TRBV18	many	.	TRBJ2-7	CASSPRDGGRVNEQYF	TGTGCCAGCTCACCACGAGACGGGGGAAGGGTTAACGAGCAGTACTTC
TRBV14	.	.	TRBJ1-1	CASSQLGSYNTEAFF	TGTGCCAGCAGCCAATTAGGTTCATATAACACTGAAGCTTTCTTT
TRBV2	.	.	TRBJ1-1	CASKGRGASEAFF	TGTGCCAGCAAAGGTCGGGGGGCATCTGAAGCTTTCTTT
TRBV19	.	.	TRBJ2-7	CASSIDSLRTSYEQYF	TGTGCCAGTAGTATAGATAGCCTCCGGACGTCCTACGAGCAGTACTTC
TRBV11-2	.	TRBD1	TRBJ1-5	CASSPGTGYSNQPQHF	TGTGCCAGCAGCCCCGGGACAGGGTATAGCAATCAGCCCCAGCATTTT
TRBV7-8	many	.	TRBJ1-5	CASSFSASDQPQHF	TGTGCCAGCAGCTTTAGTGCGTCGGATCAGCCCCAGCATTTT
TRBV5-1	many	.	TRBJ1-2	CASSLATEAFYGYTF	TGCGCCAGCAGCTTGGCTACAGAAGCTTTCTATGGCTACACCTTC
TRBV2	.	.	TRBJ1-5	CASSAPPLKPNQPQHF	TGTGCCAGCAGTGCCCCCCCCCTAAAACCGAATCAGCCCCAGCATTTT
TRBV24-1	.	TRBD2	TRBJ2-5	CATSDPGLDQETQYF	TGTGCCACCAGTGATCCTGGACTAGACCAAGAGACCCAGTACTTC
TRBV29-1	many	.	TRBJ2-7	CSVEDARDYEQYF	TGCAGCGTTGAAGATGCCAGGGACTACGAGCAGTACTTC
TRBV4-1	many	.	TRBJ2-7	CASSQDRHRRSYEQYF	TGCGCCAGCAGCCAAGATCGGCACAGGCGGTCCTACGAGCAGTACTTC